This T cell receptor beta chain was observed in a study of T cell repertoires in cytomegalovirus infection. Remarks on this clonotype: What it binds is unknown.

Findings and limits, study-wide: There were carriers of CMV plus the relevant HLA, and cumulative public TCR beta family frequency identified them. Across the ex vivo response, the dominant clonotypes were HLA-C-restricted CMV-specific TCR beta clonotypes.

MiXCR was run by TCRdb on the reads, yielding one entry per CDR3 protein. The repertoire includes roughly 310,000 distinct CDR3 sequences, roughly 15% of them detected once, and around 12% sits in the top ten. What was sequenced was PBMCs. This TCR derives from a human donor in good health (CMV status not recorded). Some clones in this sample may be carry-over from other donors' samples.

CDR3 coding DNA: TGTGCCATCAGTGAGAGCACCCGGGGTGAGCTTCACTACAATGAGCAGTTCTTC. It is translated as CAISESTRGELHYNEQFF. The chain has TRBV10-3 and TRBJ2-1, with D perhaps matching TRBD2 (5 bases). CDR3 length equals 18 residues. Trimming left V 2 bases short and J 3 bases short, with 20 bases between. Looked up from germline, CDR1 is ENHRY and CDR2 is SYGVKD.